This T cell receptor beta chain came from a study of cytomegalovirus exposure and HLA in healthy donors. Concerning this clone: The antigen is not known. Other DNA sequences in this sample translate to the same CDR3.

Study results and limitations: Most of the TCR beta V segments (in an earlier analysis) were productive either about 87% or about 30% of the time.

Vbeta (60) and Jbeta (13) primers were used in the PCR. The assay was immunoSEQ multiplex PCR, and TCRdb's table has in-frame clones only and misses some. The table shows some 110,000 clones, with 9% to 10% occurring only once. V was trimmed by 4 bases and J by 2 bases, leaving 15 bases between them. The CDR3 contains 15 residues. CDR1 is SGHNT and CDR2 is YYREEE in the germline V gene (reference sequence). Specimen: PBMCs. The receptor was isolated from a man in his thirties or forties in good health and CMV-seronegative. The chain recombines TRBV5-4 with TRBJ1-1, with unresolved D. Here the CDR3 reads CASSVDEVSNTEAFF. The CDR3 DNA sequence: TGTGCCAGCAGCGTTGACGAGGTCTCCAACACTGAAGCTTTCTTT.